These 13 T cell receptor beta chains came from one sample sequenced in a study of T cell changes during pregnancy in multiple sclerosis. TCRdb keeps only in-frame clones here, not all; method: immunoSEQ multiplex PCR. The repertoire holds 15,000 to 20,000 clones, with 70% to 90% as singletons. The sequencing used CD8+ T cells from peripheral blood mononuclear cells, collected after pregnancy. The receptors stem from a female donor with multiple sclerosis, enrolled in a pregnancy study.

CDR3 coding DNA: TGTGCCAGCAGCCCGACAATGAACACTGAAGCTTTCTTT. Translation: CASSPTMNTEAFF. This sequence joins TRBV7-3 and TRBJ1-1; no clear D. V dropped 5 bases and J dropped 0 bases, with 7 bases sitting between them. The CDR3 length is 13 residues. Germline-derived CDR1 and CDR2 are SGHTA and FQGTGA.

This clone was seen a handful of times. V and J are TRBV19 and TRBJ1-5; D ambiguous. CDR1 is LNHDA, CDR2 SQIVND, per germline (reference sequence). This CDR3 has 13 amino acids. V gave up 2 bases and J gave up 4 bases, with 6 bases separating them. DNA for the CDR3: TGTGCCAGTAGTATATCCCTTAATCAGCCCCAGCATTTT. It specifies CASSISLNQPQHF.

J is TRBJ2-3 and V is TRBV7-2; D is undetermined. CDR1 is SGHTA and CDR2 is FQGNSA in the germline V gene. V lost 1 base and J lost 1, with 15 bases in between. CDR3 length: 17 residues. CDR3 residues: CASSLDLIRQGTDTQYF. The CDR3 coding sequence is TGTGCCAGCAGCTTAGATCTGATAAGGCAGGGCACAGATACGCAGTATTTT.

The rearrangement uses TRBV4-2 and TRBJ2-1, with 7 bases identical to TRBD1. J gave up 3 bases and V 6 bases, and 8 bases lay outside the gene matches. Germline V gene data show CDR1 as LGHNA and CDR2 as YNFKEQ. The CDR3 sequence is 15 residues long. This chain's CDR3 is CASRDSGTDYNEQFF. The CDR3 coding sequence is TGTGCCAGCAGAGATTCCGGGACAGACTACAATGAGCAGTTCTTC.

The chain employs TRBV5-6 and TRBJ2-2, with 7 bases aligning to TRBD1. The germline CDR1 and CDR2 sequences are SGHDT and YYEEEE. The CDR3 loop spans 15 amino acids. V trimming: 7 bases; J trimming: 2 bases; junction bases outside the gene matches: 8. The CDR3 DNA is TGTGCCAGCGGGCAGACAGGGTTTAACACCGGGGAGCTGTTTTTT. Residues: CASGQTGFNTGELFF.

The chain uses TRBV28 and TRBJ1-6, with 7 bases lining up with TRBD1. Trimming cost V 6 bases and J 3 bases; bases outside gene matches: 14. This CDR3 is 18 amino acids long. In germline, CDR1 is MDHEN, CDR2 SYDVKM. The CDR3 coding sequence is TGTGCCAGCAGACAACAGGGGTCGATATCGGTCTATAATTCACCCCTCCACTTT. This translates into CASRQQGSISVYNSPLHF.

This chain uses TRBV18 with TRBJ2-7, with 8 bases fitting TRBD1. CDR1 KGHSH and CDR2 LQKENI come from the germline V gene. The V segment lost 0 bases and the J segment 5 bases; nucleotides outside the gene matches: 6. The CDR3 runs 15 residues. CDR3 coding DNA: TGTGCCAGCTCACCACCGATCCAGGGGGCCAACGAGCAGTACTTC. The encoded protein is CASSPPIQGANEQYF. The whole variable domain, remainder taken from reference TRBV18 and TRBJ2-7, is NAGVMQNPRHLVRRRGQEARLRCSPMKGHSHVYWYRQLPEEGLKFMVYLQKENIIDESGMPKERFSAEFPKEGPSILRIQQVVRGDSAAYFCASSPPIQGANEQYFGPGTRLTVT.

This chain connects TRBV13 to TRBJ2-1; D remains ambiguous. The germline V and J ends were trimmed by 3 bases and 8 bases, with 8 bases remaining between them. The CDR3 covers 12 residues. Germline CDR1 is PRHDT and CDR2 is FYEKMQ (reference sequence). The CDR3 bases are TGTGCCAGCAGCTTGTACAACGATGAGCAGTTCTTC. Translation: CASSLYNDEQFF. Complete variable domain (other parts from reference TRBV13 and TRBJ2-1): AAGVIQSPRHLIKEKRETATLKCYPIPRHDTVYWYQQGPGQDPQFLISFYEKMQSDKGSIPDRFSAQQFSDYHSELNMSSLELGDSALYFCASSLYNDEQFFGPGTRLTVL.

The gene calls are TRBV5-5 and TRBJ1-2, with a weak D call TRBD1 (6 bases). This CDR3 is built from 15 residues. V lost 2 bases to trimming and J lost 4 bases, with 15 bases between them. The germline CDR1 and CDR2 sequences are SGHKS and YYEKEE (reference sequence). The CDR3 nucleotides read TGTGCCAGCAGCTTACTCCCGGGACACTCCTATGGCTACACCTTC. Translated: CASSLLPGHSYGYTF.

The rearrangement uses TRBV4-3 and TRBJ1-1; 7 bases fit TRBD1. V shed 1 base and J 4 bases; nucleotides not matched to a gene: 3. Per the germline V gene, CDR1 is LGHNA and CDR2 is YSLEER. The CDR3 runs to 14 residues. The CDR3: CASSQGPGGTEAFF. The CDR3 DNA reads TGCGCCAGCAGCCAAGGCCCAGGGGGCACTGAAGCTTTCTTT.

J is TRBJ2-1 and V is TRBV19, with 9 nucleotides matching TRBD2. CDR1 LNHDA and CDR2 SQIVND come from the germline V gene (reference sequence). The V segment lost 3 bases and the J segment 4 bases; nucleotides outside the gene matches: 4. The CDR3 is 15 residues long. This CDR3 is CASSIASGTYNEQFF. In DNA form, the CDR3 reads TGTGCCAGTAGTATCGCTAGCGGGACTTACAATGAGCAGTTCTTC.

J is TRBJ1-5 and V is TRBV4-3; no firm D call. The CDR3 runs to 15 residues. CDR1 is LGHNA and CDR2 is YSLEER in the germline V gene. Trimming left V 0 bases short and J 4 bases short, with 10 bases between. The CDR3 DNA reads TGCGCCAGCAGCCAAGATTTTTCGGGAAATCAGCCCCAGCATTTT. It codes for CASSQDFSGNQPQHF.

As DNA, the CDR3 is TGCGCCAGCAGCTTGAGTGGAGTCCAAGAGACCCAGTACTTC. It yields the protein CASSLSGVQETQYF. V is TRBV5-1 and J is TRBJ2-5; no clear D. Germline loops: CDR1 SGHRS, CDR2 YFSETQ. The CDR3 runs 14 residues. The ends were cut back, 1 base at V and 1 base at J, with 8 bases in the middle.